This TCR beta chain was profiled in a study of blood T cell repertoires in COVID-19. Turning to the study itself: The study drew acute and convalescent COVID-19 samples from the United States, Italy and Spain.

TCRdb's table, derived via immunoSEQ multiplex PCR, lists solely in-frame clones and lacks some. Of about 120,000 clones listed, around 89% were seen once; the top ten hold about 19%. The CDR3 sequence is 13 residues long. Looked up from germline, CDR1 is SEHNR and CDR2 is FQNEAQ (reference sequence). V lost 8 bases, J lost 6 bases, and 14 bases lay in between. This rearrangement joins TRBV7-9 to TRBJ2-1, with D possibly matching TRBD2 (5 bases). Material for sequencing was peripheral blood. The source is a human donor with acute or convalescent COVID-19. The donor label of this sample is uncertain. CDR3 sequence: CASRPSAGNEQFF. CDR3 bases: TGTGCCAGCCGGCCATCGGCGGGCAATGAGCAGTTCTTC.